The TCR beta chain under discussion was sequenced for a study of blood T cell repertoires in COVID-19. The germline CDR1 and CDR2 sequences are MNHEY and SMNVEV (reference sequence). The V and J ends lost 3 bases and 2 bases respectively, with 16 bases between them. The CDR3 has 16 amino acids. Profiled with immunoSEQ multiplex PCR; TCRdb holds only in-frame clones, not every one. Of about 210,000 clones listed, 90% to 95% are singletons. The rearrangement joins TRBV27 to TRBJ1-1; D unclear. Sequenced: peripheral blood. The receptor was isolated from a man aged 25 to 40 with acute or convalescent COVID-19. CDR3 in amino acids: CASSLIEGRRNTEAFF. The CDR3 DNA follows: TGTGCCAGCAGTTTGATCGAAGGGAGACGAAACACTGAAGCTTTCTTT.